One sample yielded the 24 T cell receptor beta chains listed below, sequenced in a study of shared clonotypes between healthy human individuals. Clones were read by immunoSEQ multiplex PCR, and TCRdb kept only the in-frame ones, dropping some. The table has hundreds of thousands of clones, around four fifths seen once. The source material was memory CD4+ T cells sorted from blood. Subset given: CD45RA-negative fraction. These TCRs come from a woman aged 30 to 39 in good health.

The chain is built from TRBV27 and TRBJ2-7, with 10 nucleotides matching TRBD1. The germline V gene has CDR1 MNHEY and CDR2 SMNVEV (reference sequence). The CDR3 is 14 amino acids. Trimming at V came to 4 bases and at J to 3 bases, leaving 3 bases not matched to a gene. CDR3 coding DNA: TGTGCCAGCAGTTCGGGACAGGGGTACTACGAGCAGTACTTC. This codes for CASSSGQGYYEQYF.

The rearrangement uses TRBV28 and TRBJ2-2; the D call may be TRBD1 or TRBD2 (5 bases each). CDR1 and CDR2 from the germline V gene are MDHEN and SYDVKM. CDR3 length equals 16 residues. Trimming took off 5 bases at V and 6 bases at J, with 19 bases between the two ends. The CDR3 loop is CASSEPGASESGELFF. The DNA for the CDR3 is TGTGCCAGCAGTGAACCCGGGGCATCAGAGTCCGGGGAGCTGTTTTTT.

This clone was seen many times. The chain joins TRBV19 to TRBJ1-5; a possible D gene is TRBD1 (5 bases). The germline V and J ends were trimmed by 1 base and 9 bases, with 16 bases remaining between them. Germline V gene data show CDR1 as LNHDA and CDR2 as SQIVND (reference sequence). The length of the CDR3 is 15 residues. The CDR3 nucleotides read TGTGCCAGTAGTATAGCGGGCGGGGGACGTTCGCCCCAGCATTTT. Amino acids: CASSIAGGGRSPQHF. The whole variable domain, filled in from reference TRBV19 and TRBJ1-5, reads DGGITQSPKYLFRKEGQNVTLSCEQNLNHDAMYWYRQDPGQGLRLIYYSQIVNDFQKGDIAEGYSVSREKKESFPLTVTSAQKNPTAFYLCASSIAGGGRSPQHFGDGTRLSIL.

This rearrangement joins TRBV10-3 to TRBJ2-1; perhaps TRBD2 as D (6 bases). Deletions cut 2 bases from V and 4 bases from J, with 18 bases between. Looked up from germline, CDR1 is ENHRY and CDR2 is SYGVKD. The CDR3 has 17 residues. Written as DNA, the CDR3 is TGTGCCATCAGTGAGCTACGCCAGCGGGCGCCTTACAATGAGCAGTTCTTC. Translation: CAISELRQRAPYNEQFF.

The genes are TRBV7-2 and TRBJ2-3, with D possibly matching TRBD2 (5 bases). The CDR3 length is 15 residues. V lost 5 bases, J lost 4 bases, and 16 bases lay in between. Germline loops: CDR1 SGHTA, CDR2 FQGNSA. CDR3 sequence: CASSRSALVPDTQYF. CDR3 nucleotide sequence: TGTGCCAGCAGCCGTAGCGCCTTGGTTCCAGATACGCAGTATTTT.

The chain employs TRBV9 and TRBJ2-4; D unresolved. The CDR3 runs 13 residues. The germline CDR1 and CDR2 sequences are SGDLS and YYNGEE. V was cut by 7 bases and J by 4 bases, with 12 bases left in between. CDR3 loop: CASSATDKNIQYF. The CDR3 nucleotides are TGTGCCAGCTCGGCCACGGATAAAAACATTCAGTACTTC. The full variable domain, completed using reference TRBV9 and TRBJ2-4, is DSGVTQTPKHLITATGQRVTLRCSPRSGDLSVYWYQQSLDQGLQFLIQYYNGEERAKGNILERFSAQQFPDLHSELNLSSLELGDSALYFCASSATDKNIQYFGAGTRLSVL.

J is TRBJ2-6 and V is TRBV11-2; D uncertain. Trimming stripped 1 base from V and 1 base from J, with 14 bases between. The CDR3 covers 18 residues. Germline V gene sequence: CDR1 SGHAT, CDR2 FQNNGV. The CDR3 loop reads CASSLVGSSRSGANVLTF. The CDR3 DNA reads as TGTGCCAGCAGCTTAGTCGGGTCATCAAGATCTGGGGCCAACGTCCTGACTTTC.

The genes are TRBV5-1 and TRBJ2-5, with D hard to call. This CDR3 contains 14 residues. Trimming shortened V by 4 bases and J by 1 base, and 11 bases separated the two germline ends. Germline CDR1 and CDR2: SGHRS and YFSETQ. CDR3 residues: CASSLGPIQETQYF. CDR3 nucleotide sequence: TGCGCCAGCAGCCTCGGACCGATCCAAGAGACCCAGTACTTC.

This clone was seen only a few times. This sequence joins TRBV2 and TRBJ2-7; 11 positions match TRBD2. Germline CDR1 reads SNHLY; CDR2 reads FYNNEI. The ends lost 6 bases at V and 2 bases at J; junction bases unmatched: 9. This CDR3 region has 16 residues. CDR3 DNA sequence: TGTGCCAGCAGAGATATCGGACTAGCGGGTCCCTACGAGCAGTACTTC. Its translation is CASRDIGLAGPYEQYF.

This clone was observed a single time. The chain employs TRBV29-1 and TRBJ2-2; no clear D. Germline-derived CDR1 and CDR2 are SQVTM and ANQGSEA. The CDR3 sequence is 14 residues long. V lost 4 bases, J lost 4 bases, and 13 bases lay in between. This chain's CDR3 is CSVGGVYPTGELFF. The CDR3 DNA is TGCAGCGTTGGGGGTGTCTATCCCACCGGGGAGCTGTTTTTT.

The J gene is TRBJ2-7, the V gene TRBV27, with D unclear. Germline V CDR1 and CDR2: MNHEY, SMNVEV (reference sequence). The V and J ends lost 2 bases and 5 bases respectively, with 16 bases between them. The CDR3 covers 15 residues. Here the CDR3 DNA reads TGTGCCAGCAGTTTACGCAGGCCGGATTGGCACGAGCAGTACTTC. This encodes CASSLRRPDWHEQYF.

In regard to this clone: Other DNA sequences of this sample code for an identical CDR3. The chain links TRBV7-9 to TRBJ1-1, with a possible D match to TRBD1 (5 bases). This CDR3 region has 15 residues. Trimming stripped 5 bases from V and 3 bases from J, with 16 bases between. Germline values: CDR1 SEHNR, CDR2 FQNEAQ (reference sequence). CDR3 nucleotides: TGTGCCAGCAGCACCCGTCAAGGAGGGGACACTGAAGCTTTCTTT. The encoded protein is CASSTRQGGDTEAFF.

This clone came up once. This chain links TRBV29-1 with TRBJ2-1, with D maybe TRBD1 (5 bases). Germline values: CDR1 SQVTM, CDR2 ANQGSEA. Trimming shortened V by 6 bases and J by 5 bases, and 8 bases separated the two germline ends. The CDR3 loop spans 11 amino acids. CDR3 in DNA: TGCAGCGTGGCCAGGGACAATGAGCAGTTCTTC. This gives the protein CSVARDNEQFF.

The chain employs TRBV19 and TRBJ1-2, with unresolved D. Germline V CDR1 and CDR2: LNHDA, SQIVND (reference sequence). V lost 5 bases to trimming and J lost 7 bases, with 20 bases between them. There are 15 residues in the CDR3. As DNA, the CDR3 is TGTGCCAGTAGTTCCCAGACGGCGGAAGAGGGTGGCTACACCTTC. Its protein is CASSSQTAEEGGYTF.

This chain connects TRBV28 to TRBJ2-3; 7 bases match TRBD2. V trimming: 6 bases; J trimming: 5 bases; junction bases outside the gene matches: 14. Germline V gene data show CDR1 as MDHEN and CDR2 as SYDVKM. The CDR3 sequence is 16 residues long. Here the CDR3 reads CASRPGFAGEGDTQYF. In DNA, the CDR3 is TGTGCCAGCAGGCCCGGTTTTGCGGGAGAGGGAGATACGCAGTATTTT.

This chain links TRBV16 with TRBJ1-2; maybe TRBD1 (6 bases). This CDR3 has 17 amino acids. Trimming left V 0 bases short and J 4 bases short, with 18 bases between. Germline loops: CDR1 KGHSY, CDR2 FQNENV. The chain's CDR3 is CASSQSVPGGGTYGYTF. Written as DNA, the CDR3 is TGTGCCAGCAGCCAATCCGTCCCCGGCGGGGGCACCTATGGCTACACCTTC.

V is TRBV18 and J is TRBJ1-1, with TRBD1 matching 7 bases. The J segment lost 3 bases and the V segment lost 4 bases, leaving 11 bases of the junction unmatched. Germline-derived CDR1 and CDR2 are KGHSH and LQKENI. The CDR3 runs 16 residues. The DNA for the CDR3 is TGTGCCAGCTCACGAAACCCGACAGGGCTGGACACTGAAGCTTTCTTT. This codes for CASSRNPTGLDTEAFF.

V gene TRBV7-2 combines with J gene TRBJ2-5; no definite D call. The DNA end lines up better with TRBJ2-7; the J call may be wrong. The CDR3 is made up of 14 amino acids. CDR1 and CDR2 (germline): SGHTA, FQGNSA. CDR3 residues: CASSPGGSSYEQYF. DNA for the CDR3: TGTGCCAGCAGCCCCGGCGGCAGTTCCTACGAGCAGTACTTC.

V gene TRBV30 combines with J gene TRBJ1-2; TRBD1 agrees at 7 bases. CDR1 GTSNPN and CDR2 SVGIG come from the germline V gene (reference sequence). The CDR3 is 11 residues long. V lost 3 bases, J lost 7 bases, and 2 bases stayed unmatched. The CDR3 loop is CAWRQGLGYTF. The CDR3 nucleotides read TGTGCCTGGAGACAGGGGCTTGGCTACACCTTC.

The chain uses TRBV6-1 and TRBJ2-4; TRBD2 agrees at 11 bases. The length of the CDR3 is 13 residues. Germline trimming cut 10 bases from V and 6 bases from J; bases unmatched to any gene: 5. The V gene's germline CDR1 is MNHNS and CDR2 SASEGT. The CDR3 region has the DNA TGTGCCATCGGGCTAGCGGGAGGAAACATTCAGTACTTC. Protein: CAIGLAGGNIQYF.

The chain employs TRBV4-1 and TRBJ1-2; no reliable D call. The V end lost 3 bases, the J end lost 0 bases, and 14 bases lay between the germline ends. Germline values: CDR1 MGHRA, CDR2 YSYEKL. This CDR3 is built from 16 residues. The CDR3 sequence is CASSQAPGGTNYGYTF. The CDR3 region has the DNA TGCGCCAGCAGCCAGGCCCCGGGTGGTACTAACTATGGCTACACCTTC.

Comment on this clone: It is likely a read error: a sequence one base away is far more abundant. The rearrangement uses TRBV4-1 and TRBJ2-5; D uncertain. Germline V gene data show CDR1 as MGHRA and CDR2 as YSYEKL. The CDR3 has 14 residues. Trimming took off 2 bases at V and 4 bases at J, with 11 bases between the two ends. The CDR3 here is CASSQQKMGETQYF. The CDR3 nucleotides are TGCGCCAGCAGCCAACAGAAGATGGGAGAGACCCAGTACTTC.

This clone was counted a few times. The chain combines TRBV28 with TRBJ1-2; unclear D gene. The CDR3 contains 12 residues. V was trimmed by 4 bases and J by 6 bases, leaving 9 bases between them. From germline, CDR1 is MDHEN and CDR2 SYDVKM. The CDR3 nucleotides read TGTGCCAGCAGTTCCGCAGCGGATGGCTACACCTTC. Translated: CASSSAADGYTF.

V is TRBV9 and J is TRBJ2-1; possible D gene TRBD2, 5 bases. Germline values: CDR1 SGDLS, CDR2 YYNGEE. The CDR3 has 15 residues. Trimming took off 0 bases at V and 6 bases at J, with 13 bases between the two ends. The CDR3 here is CASSVEVGASNEQFF. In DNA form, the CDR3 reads TGTGCCAGCAGCGTAGAAGTGGGAGCCAGCAATGAGCAGTTCTTC.